What follows are 16 T cell receptor beta chains derived from one specimen sequenced in a study of shared clonotypes between healthy human individuals. Repertoires were generated with immunoSEQ multiplex PCR, while TCRdb's copy carries only in-frame clones and drops some. Altogether approximately 640,000 clones are present, around 91% being singletons, with the ten largest covering 34%. The sequenced sample was memory CD8+ T cells from PBMCs. Subset defined: CD45RO+ cells pooled with CCR7-negative TemRA cells. The receptors derive from a man between 18 and 29 years old in good health. Some clones in this sample may be carry-over from other donors' samples.

The rearrangement joins TRBV7-9 to TRBJ2-3; no clear D gene. This CDR3 region has 13 residues. Germline assignment: CDR1 SEHNR and CDR2 FQNEAQ (reference sequence). V lost 2 bases, J lost 6 bases, and 9 bases lay in between. DNA for the CDR3: TGTGCCAGCAGCTTACCCTATGGGGATACGCAGTATTTT. Translation: CASSLPYGDTQYF.

The chain joins TRBV4-1 to TRBJ2-3, with D possibly being TRBD2 (6 bases). Germline V gives CDR1 MGHRA, CDR2 YSYEKL. Trimming shortened V by 4 bases and J by 3 bases, and 11 bases separated the two germline ends. This CDR3 has 14 amino acids. This CDR3 is CASSLSTRTDTQYF. CDR3 DNA: TGCGCCAGCAGCCTTTCGACTAGGACAGATACGCAGTATTTT.

The chain has TRBV9 and TRBJ2-1; 7 bases are a match to TRBD2. J lost 6 bases, V lost 3 bases, and 6 bases had no gene match. The V gene's germline CDR1 is SGDLS and CDR2 YYNGEE. The CDR3 consists of 14 residues. CDR3 nucleotides: TGTGCCAGCAGCGGGGTAGCGGGCTTCAATGAGCAGTTCTTC. This encodes CASSGVAGFNEQFF.

V and J are TRBV13 and TRBJ2-7, with a tentative D call TRBD1 (5 bases). This CDR3 is built from 14 residues. Per the germline V gene, CDR1 is PRHDT and CDR2 is FYEKMQ (reference sequence). V lost 3 bases and J lost 2, with 11 bases in between. The CDR3 loop is CASSFTGETYEQYF. CDR3 nucleotide sequence: TGTGCCAGCAGCTTTACAGGCGAGACCTACGAGCAGTACTTC.

The chain recombines TRBV28 with TRBJ1-1, with TRBD1 as a possible D gene (5 bases). Germline V CDR1 and CDR2: MDHEN, SYDVKM. The V end was cut by 3 bases, the J end by 5 bases, with 19 bases between. The CDR3 is 16 amino acids. In DNA form, the CDR3 reads TGTGCCAGCAGTTTCTATTATCGCGGGGGGAGAACTGAAGCTTTCTTT. It yields the protein CASSFYYRGGRTEAFF.

V usage is TRBV19 and J usage is TRBJ2-5; D is unclear. Trimming stripped 0 bases from V and 3 bases from J, with 8 bases between. The length of the CDR3 is 14 residues. Germline CDR1 LNHDA, CDR2 SQIVND (reference sequence). The CDR3 DNA reads as TGTGCCAGTAGTATAGATCAGGAAGAAGAGACCCAGTACTTC. It yields the protein CASSIDQEEETQYF.

The CDR3 is CASSVTPGLNEKLFF. The CDR3 DNA sequence: TGTGCCAGCAGCGTGACGCCAGGGCTAAATGAAAAACTGTTTTTT. The gene calls are TRBV9 and TRBJ1-4, with D possibly matching TRBD1 (5 bases). Germline V gives CDR1 SGDLS, CDR2 YYNGEE. This CDR3 region has 15 residues. V was cut by 2 bases and J by 5 bases, with 13 bases left in between.

Of note for this clone: The same CDR3 is also encoded by other DNA sequences in this sample. V is TRBV6-6 and J is TRBJ2-3; D not resolved. The CDR3 runs to 15 residues. Looked up from germline, CDR1 is MNHNY and CDR2 is SVGAGI (reference sequence). V lost 0 bases, J lost 0 bases, and 7 bases lay in between. CDR3 region: CASSYSTGSTDTQYF. The CDR3 coding sequence is TGTGCCAGCAGTTACTCGACCGGAAGCACAGATACGCAGTATTTT.

This rearrangement joins TRBV7-6 to TRBJ2-1; D gene unclear. Trimming stripped 7 bases from V and 7 bases from J, with 17 bases between. The CDR3 loop spans 14 amino acids. Germline V lookup: CDR1 SGHVS, CDR2 FNYEAQ. The CDR3 sequence: CASTVETGLNEQFF. CDR3 DNA sequence: TGTGCCAGCACCGTAGAGACTGGCCTGAATGAGCAGTTCTTC.

The chain combines TRBV4-1 with TRBJ2-5; the match to TRBD1 covers 7 bases. The CDR3 is made up of 15 amino acids. Germline V lookup: CDR1 MGHRA, CDR2 YSYEKL. J was trimmed by 0 bases and V by 4 bases; bases with no gene match: 5. DNA for the CDR3: TGCGCCAGCAGCCGTCGACAGGGCCACCAAGAGACCCAGTACTTC. Protein: CASSRRQGHQETQYF.

The chain carries TRBV7-9 and TRBJ1-1, with 7 bases fitting TRBD1. Looked up from germline, CDR1 is SEHNR and CDR2 is FQNEAQ (reference sequence). This CDR3 has 14 residues. Trimming cost V 0 bases and J 5 bases; bases outside gene matches: 3. CDR3 coding DNA: TGTGCCAGCAGCTTAGCGACAGGGTGGACTGAAGCTTTCTTT. As protein: CASSLATGWTEAFF.

The J gene is TRBJ2-6, the V gene TRBV5-1; no clear D. The germline V and J ends were trimmed by 0 bases and 0 bases, with 7 bases remaining between them. CDR3 size: 16 residues. Germline V gene data show CDR1 as SGHRS and CDR2 as YFSETQ. Here the CDR3 DNA reads TGCGCCAGCAGCTTGGCCTTGCTCTCTGGGGCCAACGTCCTGACTTTC. Translated, it gives CASSLALLSGANVLTF.

The rearrangement joins TRBV7-9 to TRBJ1-1; 7 bases match TRBD1. Germline V gene data show CDR1 as SEHNR and CDR2 as FQNEAQ (reference sequence). V was clipped by 1 base and J by 3 bases; unmatched bases: 2. This CDR3 contains 14 residues. CDR3 amino acids: CASSLEGAYTEAFF. The CDR3 coding sequence is TGTGCCAGCAGCTTAGAGGGGGCGTACACTGAAGCTTTCTTT. The full variable domain, rest sourced from reference TRBV7-9 and TRBJ1-1, is DTGVSQNPRHKITKRGQNVTFRCDPISEHNRLYWYRQTLGQGPEFLTYFQNEAQLEKSRLLSDRFSAERPKGSFSTLEIQRTEQGDSAMYLCASSLEGAYTEAFFGQGTRLTVV.

The rearrangement links TRBV4-2 to TRBJ2-1; 7 bases line up with TRBD2. Trimming took 1 base from V and 0 from J; bases not matched to a gene: 9. Germline V gives CDR1 LGHNA, CDR2 YNFKEQ. The CDR3 has 18 amino acids. Here the CDR3 DNA reads TGTGCCAGCAGCCAAGCCGTTCTAGCGGATTACTCCTACAATGAGCAGTTCTTC. It codes for CASSQAVLADYSYNEQFF.

This chain links TRBV5-1 with TRBJ2-7; 10 bases are a match to TRBD1. V lost 4 bases, J lost 2 bases, and 3 bases stayed unmatched. Per the germline V gene, CDR1 is SGHRS and CDR2 is YFSETQ. This CDR3 spans 14 amino acids. The CDR3 reads CASSLDRGTYEQYF. CDR3 coding DNA: TGCGCCAGCAGCCTGGACAGGGGGACCTACGAGCAGTACTTC.

This clone was seen a handful of times. The rearrangement joins TRBV29-1 to TRBJ1-1; D is unclear. Germline assignment: CDR1 SQVTM and CDR2 ANQGSEA. The CDR3 has 11 amino acids. V gave up 7 bases and J gave up 0 bases, with 6 bases separating them. The CDR3: CSALMNTEAFF. As DNA, the CDR3 is TGCAGCGCCCTAATGAACACTGAAGCTTTCTTT.